The clone carrying this T cell receptor (beta chain) has a handful of counts. Its antigen is undetermined. This specimen comes from a study of T cells in Graves' hyperthyroidism and ophthalmopathy. The CDR3 regions of TCR beta were amplified from RNA transcripts. Researchers ran a first-round RT-PCR on the TCR CDR3 using the HTBI primer set. TCRdb itself ran the multiplex PCR reads through MiXCR, one entry per CDR3 protein. The sample lists under 700,000 distinct CDR3 sequences, about 45% occurring once. Between the trimmed V and J ends, which lost 7 bases and 1 base, there was a span of 10 bases. CDR3 size: 14 residues. Germline CDR1 is SNHLY and CDR2 is FYNNEI. General study points: Most thyroid clonotypes expanded above 0.001 were also detected in blood.

The chain carries TRBV2 and TRBJ2-2, with D hard to call. Material: peripheral blood or thyroid tissue (not recorded which). The clonotype originates from a woman younger than 35 with Graves' hyperthyroidism. CDR3 in DNA: TGTGCCAGCACCACCGGGCGGAACACCGGGGAGCTGTTTTTT. Its protein is CASTTGRNTGELFF.